The rows below give T cell receptor beta chains drawn from one sample of a study of human T cells and chemical hapten exposure. TCRdb re-derived calls from the RACE reads in MiXCR, one entry per CDR3 protein. The sample has 300,000 to 450,000 distinct CDR3 sequences; 5.5% are singletons. The input for sequencing was whole blood, taken in connection with sensitization to the hapten diphenylcyclopropenone (DPC). The receptor source for this set is a woman under 30 with alopecia areata. Some clones in this sample may be carry-over from other donors' samples. CDR3s include the opening cysteine and the closing phenylalanine or tryptophan. Fields, in order: clone size, J gene, V gene, D gene, CDR3 DNA, CDR3 protein. D genes are given only for firm matches. Rows give clone size only sometimes, using once, few, many, or a class for an expanded clone.

clone size: NA
J gene: TRBJ1-4
V gene: TRBV7-9
D gene: TRBD1
CDR3 DNA: TGTGCCAGCAGCGGCCGGGACAGGGAGTTTCCTAATGAAAAACTGTTTTTT
CDR3 protein: CASSGRDREFPNEKLFF

clone size: NA
J gene: TRBJ1-1
V gene: TRBV11-3
D gene: NA
CDR3 DNA: TGTGCCAGCAGCCGAAGAGGAGGTCCAGACACTGAAGCTTTCTTT
CDR3 protein: CASSRRGGPDTEAFF

clone size: few
J gene: TRBJ2-3
V gene: TRBV11-1
D gene: TRBD2
CDR3 DNA: TGTGCCAGCAGCCTTACTAGCGCTTCAGATACGCAGTATTTT
CDR3 protein: CASSLTSASDTQYF

clone size: few
J gene: TRBJ2-2
V gene: TRBV19
D gene: NA
CDR3 DNA: TGTGCCAGTGAAGGGGGGGGCCTAGCTATGACCCCCATCCCCGGGGAGCTGTTTTTT
CDR3 protein: CASEGGGLAMTPIPGELFF

clone size: few
J gene: TRBJ2-3
V gene: TRBV6-5
D gene: TRBD2
CDR3 DNA: TGTGCCAGCGCCCTTCTAGGGGCGGGGGGTGGCACAGATACGCAGTATTTT
CDR3 protein: CASALLGAGGGTDTQYF

clone size: NA
J gene: TRBJ2-1
V gene: TRBV9
D gene: TRBD1
CDR3 DNA: TGTGCCAGCAGCGTAGACCTTGGACAGGAAGACGAGCAGTTCTTC
CDR3 protein: CASSVDLGQEDEQFF

clone size: many
J gene: TRBJ2-6
V gene: TRBV5-1
D gene: TRBD1
CDR3 DNA: TGCGCCAGCAGCTTGGTTGCAGGGGGCGCTACTGGGGCCAACGTCCTGACTTTC
CDR3 protein: CASSLVAGGATGANVLTF

clone size: NA
J gene: TRBJ2-7
V gene: TRBV7-6
D gene: TRBD2
CDR3 DNA: TGTGCCAGCAGCCCTGAGGCGGGGGGGTACAACGAGCAGTACTTC
CDR3 protein: CASSPEAGGYNEQYF

clone size: many
J gene: TRBJ2-2
V gene: TRBV7-8
D gene: TRBD1
CDR3 DNA: TGTGCCAGCAGGGGGGACAGGGAGACCACCGGGGAGCTGTTTTTT
CDR3 protein: CASRGDRETTGELFF

clone size: few
J gene: TRBJ2-3
V gene: TRBV2
D gene: NA
CDR3 DNA: TGTGCCAGCTCGGGGAACAGGATCACAGATACGCAGTATTTT
CDR3 protein: CASSGNRITDTQYF

clone size: many
J gene: TRBJ2-3
V gene: TRBV20-1
D gene: NA
CDR3 DNA: TGCAGTGCTCCCCCAGGGTATGGCACAGATACGCAGTATTTT
CDR3 protein: CSAPPGYGTDTQYF

clone size: many
J gene: TRBJ2-5
V gene: TRBV6-6
D gene: NA
CDR3 DNA: TGTGCCAGCAGGGCGCAGCAAGAGACCCAGTACTTC
CDR3 protein: CASRAQQETQYF

clone size: many
J gene: TRBJ2-1
V gene: TRBV7-8
D gene: TRBD1
CDR3 DNA: TGTGCCAGCAGCTCAGGGACAGGGGTCAACAATGAGCAGTTCTTC
CDR3 protein: CASSSGTGVNNEQFF

clone size: few
J gene: TRBJ2-2
V gene: TRBV6-5
D gene: TRBD2
CDR3 DNA: TGTGCCAGCAGTTACCGGTGGACTAGCGGGGGGCTGTCAGTGGGAGACACCGGGGAGCTGTTTTTT
CDR3 protein: CASSYRWTSGGLSVGDTGELFF

clone size: many
J gene: TRBJ2-7
V gene: TRBV12-3/TRBV12-4
D gene: TRBD2
CDR3 DNA: TGTGCCAGCAGCCCCGGGGCGGGGAGGGTAAACGAGCAGTACTTC
CDR3 protein: CASSPGAGRVNEQYF

clone size: NA
J gene: TRBJ2-2
V gene: TRBV5-1
D gene: NA
CDR3 DNA: TGCGCCAGCAGCGATGGGAGGACGGCGGGGACCGGGGAGCTGTTTTTT
CDR3 protein: CASSDGRTAGTGELFF

clone size: NA
J gene: TRBJ2-3
V gene: TRBV6-5
D gene: TRBD2
CDR3 DNA: TGTGCCAGCAGGGATACTAGCGGGGGGTCGAATACGCAGTATTTT
CDR3 protein: CASRDTSGGSNTQYF

clone size: NA
J gene: TRBJ2-3
V gene: TRBV24-1
D gene: NA
CDR3 DNA: TGTGCCACCAGTCCGGGCAGGAGCACAGATACGCAGTATTTT
CDR3 protein: CATSPGRSTDTQYF

clone size: few
J gene: TRBJ2-7
V gene: TRBV28
D gene: TRBD1
CDR3 DNA: TGTGCCAGCAGTTTGGGGGACAGGGGAGGCGAGCAGTACTTC
CDR3 protein: CASSLGDRGGEQYF

clone size: few
J gene: TRBJ1-1
V gene: TRBV18
D gene: NA
CDR3 DNA: TGTGCCAGCTCACCACTGATGGAGGTGAACACTGAAGCTTTCTTT
CDR3 protein: CASSPLMEVNTEAFF

clone size: few
J gene: TRBJ2-3
V gene: TRBV20-1
D gene: TRBD1
CDR3 DNA: TGCAGTGCTAGAGGCTCGGGACAGACAGATACGCAGTATTTT
CDR3 protein: CSARGSGQTDTQYF

clone size: NA
J gene: TRBJ2-2
V gene: TRBV2
D gene: NA
CDR3 DNA: TGTGCCAGACGGACAGCCTCGAACACCGGGGAGCTGTTTTTT
CDR3 protein: CARRTASNTGELFF

clone size: many
J gene: TRBJ1-3
V gene: TRBV6-1
D gene: NA
CDR3 DNA: TGTGCCAGCTCGGTGGACTCTGGAAACACCATATATTTT
CDR3 protein: CASSVDSGNTIYF

clone size: NA
J gene: TRBJ2-5
V gene: TRBV7-9
D gene: NA
CDR3 DNA: TGTGCCAGCAGCTTAATTCCCGATACAAAAGAGACCCAGTACTTC
CDR3 protein: CASSLIPDTKETQYF

clone size: NA
J gene: TRBJ2-1
V gene: TRBV20-1
D gene: TRBD1
CDR3 DNA: TGCAGTGCTCCGGACAGGTCGAAATACAATGAGCAGTTCTTC
CDR3 protein: CSAPDRSKYNEQFF

clone size: few
J gene: TRBJ1-6
V gene: TRBV29-1
D gene: TRBD1
CDR3 DNA: TGCAGCGTGCAAGACAGGGAGGGTTCACCCCTCCACTTT
CDR3 protein: CSVQDREGSPLHF

clone size: many
J gene: TRBJ2-1
V gene: TRBV5-1
D gene: NA
CDR3 DNA: TGCGCCAGCAGTCTAGGGTGGGGGCAACCCAATGAGCAGTTCTTC
CDR3 protein: CASSLGWGQPNEQFF

clone size: many
J gene: TRBJ2-1
V gene: TRBV13
D gene: NA
CDR3 DNA: TGTGCCAGCAGCTTAGGGGGCGGTGAGCAGTTCTTC
CDR3 protein: CASSLGGGEQFF

clone size: few
J gene: TRBJ2-2
V gene: TRBV24-1
D gene: NA
CDR3 DNA: TGTGCCACCAGCTACACCGGGGAGCTGTTTTTT
CDR3 protein: CATSYTGELFF

clone size: many
J gene: TRBJ2-3
V gene: TRBV7-2
D gene: TRBD2
CDR3 DNA: TGTGCCAGCAGAGCTAGCGGGGGATCAACAGATACGCAGTATTTT
CDR3 protein: CASRASGGSTDTQYF

clone size: NA
J gene: TRBJ2-2
V gene: TRBV2
D gene: NA
CDR3 DNA: TGTGCCAGCAGCGGACAGTACACCGGGGAGCTGTTTTTT
CDR3 protein: CASSGQYTGELFF

clone size: many
J gene: TRBJ1-2
V gene: TRBV5-1
D gene: NA
CDR3 DNA: TGCGCCAGCAGCTTGGGAGACCGATTCTATGGCTACACCTTC
CDR3 protein: CASSLGDRFYGYTF

clone size: many
J gene: TRBJ2-5
V gene: TRBV29-1
D gene: NA
CDR3 DNA: TGCAGCGTTGAAGGGGGACCCGGGGTCCAAGAGACCCAGTACTTC
CDR3 protein: CSVEGGPGVQETQYF

clone size: few
J gene: TRBJ1-1
V gene: TRBV6-5
D gene: NA
CDR3 DNA: TGTGCCAGCAGTTACTCGTCTTTGGGGAAGCGCACTGAAGCTTTCTTT
CDR3 protein: CASSYSSLGKRTEAFF

clone size: few
J gene: TRBJ2-3
V gene: TRBV5-1
D gene: NA
CDR3 DNA: TGCGCCAGCAGCTTGGAACCCCCTGTAGGCCGAAGCACAGATACGCAGTATTTT
CDR3 protein: CASSLEPPVGRSTDTQYF

clone size: NA
J gene: TRBJ2-2
V gene: TRBV5-6
D gene: TRBD2
CDR3 DNA: TGTGCCAGCAGCTCAGCGGGGGGGCCTTACACCGGGGAGCTGTTTTTT
CDR3 protein: CASSSAGGPYTGELFF

clone size: NA
J gene: TRBJ2-7
V gene: TRBV7-2
D gene: NA
CDR3 DNA: TGTGCCAGCAGCTGGGGTCCAGGGGTCTACGAGCAGTACTTC
CDR3 protein: CASSWGPGVYEQYF

clone size: many
J gene: TRBJ2-5
V gene: TRBV29-1
D gene: TRBD2
CDR3 DNA: TGCAGCGTTGAAGAGGGAGGGAATCAAGAGACCCAGTACTTC
CDR3 protein: CSVEEGGNQETQYF

clone size: many
J gene: TRBJ2-2
V gene: TRBV20-1
D gene: NA
CDR3 DNA: TGCAGTGCTAGACCCGGGGGGAACACCGGGGAGCTGTTTTTT
CDR3 protein: CSARPGGNTGELFF

clone size: few
J gene: TRBJ1-6
V gene: TRBV15
D gene: NA
CDR3 DNA: TGTGCCACCATGCAGGGGTCCTTTGGTCACCTCCACTTT
CDR3 protein: CATMQGSFGHLHF

clone size: few
J gene: TRBJ2-7
V gene: TRBV9
D gene: NA
CDR3 DNA: TGTGCCAGCAGCCGACTAGGGACGGACTCCGCCTACGAGCAGTACTTC
CDR3 protein: CASSRLGTDSAYEQYF

clone size: NA
J gene: TRBJ2-1
V gene: TRBV6-2/TRBV6-3
D gene: NA
CDR3 DNA: TGTGCCAGCAGTCCAGTGTCGTACAATGAGCAGTTCTTC
CDR3 protein: CASSPVSYNEQFF

clone size: few
J gene: TRBJ2-2
V gene: TRBV6-6
D gene: NA
CDR3 DNA: TGTGCCAGCAGGGCAAGCGGGTCCTCCAACGCCGGGGAGCTGTTTTTT
CDR3 protein: CASRASGSSNAGELFF

clone size: few
J gene: TRBJ1-1
V gene: TRBV5-1
D gene: NA
CDR3 DNA: TGCGCCAGCAGCCCATCGGGGGGGCGGGATGAAGCTTTCTTT
CDR3 protein: CASSPSGGRDEAFF

clone size: NA
J gene: TRBJ1-1
V gene: TRBV15
D gene: TRBD1
CDR3 DNA: TGTGCCACCAGCTACAACAGGGGGGGTACTGAAGCTTTCTTT
CDR3 protein: CATSYNRGGTEAFF

clone size: NA
J gene: TRBJ2-2
V gene: TRBV24-1
D gene: TRBD1
CDR3 DNA: TGTGCCACCGCCGCCACAGGGGACAACACCGGGGAGCTGTTTTTT
CDR3 protein: CATAATGDNTGELFF

clone size: few
J gene: TRBJ2-2
V gene: TRBV28
D gene: NA
CDR3 DNA: TGTGCCAGCGAAACAGGAGCTAACACCGGGGAGCTGTTTTTT
CDR3 protein: CASETGANTGELFF

clone size: many
J gene: TRBJ2-7
V gene: TRBV12-3/TRBV12-4
D gene: TRBD2
CDR3 DNA: TGTGCCAGCAGCGCGGGGGGGCTGTACGAGCAGTACTTC
CDR3 protein: CASSAGGLYEQYF

clone size: NA
J gene: TRBJ1-2
V gene: TRBV6-4
D gene: NA
CDR3 DNA: TGTGCCAGCAGTGAGCAACAGGGAAGAGGCTATGGCTACACCTTC
CDR3 protein: CASSEQQGRGYGYTF

clone size: many
J gene: TRBJ2-3
V gene: TRBV28
D gene: NA
CDR3 DNA: TGTGCCAGCAGTTTAGGTCAGGAACAAGATACGCAGTATTTT
CDR3 protein: CASSLGQEQDTQYF

clone size: many
J gene: TRBJ1-1
V gene: TRBV6-2/TRBV6-3
D gene: NA
CDR3 DNA: TGTGCCAGCAGTGACGACAGAAACACTGAAGCTTTCTTT
CDR3 protein: CASSDDRNTEAFF

clone size: few
J gene: TRBJ1-1
V gene: TRBV5-1
D gene: NA
CDR3 DNA: TGCGCCAGCAGCTTGGACCCCGGGGCGGTCGAAGCTTTCTTT
CDR3 protein: CASSLDPGAVEAFF

clone size: NA
J gene: TRBJ2-5
V gene: TRBV6-5
D gene: TRBD2
CDR3 DNA: TGTGCCAGCAGACGGGGACTAGAGCAAGAGACCCAGTACTTC
CDR3 protein: CASRRGLEQETQYF

clone size: NA
J gene: TRBJ2-5
V gene: TRBV15
D gene: TRBD1
CDR3 DNA: TGTGCCACCAGCAGAGACAGGGGGATAGAGACCCAGTACTTC
CDR3 protein: CATSRDRGIETQYF

clone size: few
J gene: TRBJ2-3
V gene: TRBV20-1
D gene: TRBD2
CDR3 DNA: TGCAGTGCTAGTCAGCGGGGGACGACAGATACGCAGTATTTT
CDR3 protein: CSASQRGTTDTQYF

clone size: few
J gene: TRBJ1-5
V gene: TRBV6-4
D gene: NA
CDR3 DNA: TGTGCCAGCAGTTCAGAGGCGAGCAATCAGCCCCAGCATTTT
CDR3 protein: CASSSEASNQPQHF

clone size: few
J gene: TRBJ1-2
V gene: TRBV7-2
D gene: NA
CDR3 DNA: TGTGCCAGCAGCCCCCGGGTTTCCTATGGCTACACCTTC
CDR3 protein: CASSPRVSYGYTF

clone size: many
J gene: TRBJ1-5
V gene: TRBV6-2/TRBV6-3
D gene: TRBD1
CDR3 DNA: TGTGCCAGCTGGACAGGGAGCCAGCCCCAGCATTTT
CDR3 protein: CASWTGSQPQHF

clone size: few
J gene: TRBJ1-5
V gene: TRBV28
D gene: TRBD1
CDR3 DNA: TGTGCCAGCAGTTCCTACGGGACAGGGGTGAGTCAGCCCCAGCATTTT
CDR3 protein: CASSSYGTGVSQPQHF